These T cell receptor beta chains were read from a single sample in a study of blood T cell repertoires in COVID-19. TCRdb's table, derived via immunoSEQ multiplex PCR, lists solely in-frame clones and lacks some. The data hold about 76,000 clones, with about 90% observed a single time. Material for sequencing was peripheral blood. Source of these receptors: a human donor in a cohort sampled during active COVID-19. CDR3s include the opening cysteine and the closing phenylalanine or tryptophan. A D gene is named only where the DNA matches it firmly. Part of the rows lack a size; the others show once, few, many or a class for expanded clones.

D,J,size,V,CDR3,DNA
.,TRBJ2-1,.,TRBV6-5,CATGVSGNNEQFF,TGTGCCACCGGTGTATCAGGGAACAATGAGCAGTTCTTC
.,TRBJ2-3,.,TRBV7-2,CASSSRGSDTQYF,TGTGCCAGCAGCAGCCGGGGTTCAGATACGCAGTATTTT
TRBD1,TRBJ2-1,.,TRBV29-1,CSVKGRGQGYNEQFF,TGCAGCGTCAAAGGGAGAGGACAGGGGTACAATGAGCAGTTCTTC
.,TRBJ2-2,.,TRBV19,CASSHRAPGELFF,TGTGCCAGTAGTCACAGGGCCCCCGGGGAGCTGTTTTTT
TRBD1,TRBJ1-5,.,TRBV19,CASRKRQGGREPQHF,TGTGCCAGTAGGAAAAGACAGGGGGGTAGAGAGCCCCAGCATTTT
.,TRBJ2-2,.,TRBV18,CASSPPSGTGELFF,TGTGCCAGCTCACCACCTTCAGGGACCGGGGAGCTGTTTTTT
.,TRBJ1-2,.,TRBV7-2,CASSSQFYGYTF,TGTGCCAGCAGCTCGCAGTTCTATGGCTACACCTTC
.,TRBJ2-1,.,TRBV27,CASRLEVWGPNYNEQFF,TGTGCCAGCAGACTCGAGGTTTGGGGGCCCAATTACAATGAGCAGTTCTTC
.,TRBJ2-2,.,TRBV4-3,CASSQSRGNTGELFF,TGCGCCAGCAGCCAATCCAGGGGGAACACCGGGGAGCTGTTTTTT
TRBD1,TRBJ2-2,.,TRBV7-2,CASSPQGAGGELFF,TGTGCCAGCAGCCCACAGGGGGCGGGAGGGGAGCTGTTTTTT
.,TRBJ1-2,.,TRBV19,CASSIERNYGYTF,TGTGCCAGTAGTATAGAGCGAAACTATGGCTACACCTTC
.,TRBJ2-7,.,TRBV9,CASSAGLPLGYEQYF,TGTGCCAGCAGCGCGGGACTGCCATTGGGTTACGAGCAGTACTTC
TRBD2,TRBJ2-1,.,TRBV7-3,CASSLGLADYNEQFF,TGTGCCAGCAGCTTGGGTCTAGCGGATTACAATGAGCAGTTCTTC
.,TRBJ1-2,.,TRBV15,CATSRDDLGLALF,TGTGCCACCAGCAGAGACGACCTGGGCCTTGCCCTTTTC
TRBD2,TRBJ2-7,.,TRBV5-4,CASSPGLAGGPISYEQYF,TGTGCCAGCAGCCCTGGACTAGCGGGGGGGCCCATCTCCTACGAGCAGTACTTC
TRBD2,TRBJ2-5,.,TRBV19,CASSIRGGPGTQYF,TGTGCCAGTAGTATCCGGGGGGGGCCTGGGACCCAGTACTTC
.,TRBJ2-7,.,TRBV5-5,CASSLHGTPTYEQYF,TGTGCCAGCAGCCTACACGGGACACCGACCTACGAGCAGTACTTC
TRBD2,TRBJ2-5,once,TRBV6-2/TRBV6-3,CASSSPGLARETQYF,TGTGCCAGCAGTTCTCCGGGACTAGCACGAGAGACCCAGTACTTC
.,TRBJ2-7,.,TRBV7-9,CASSLDGVRNEQYF,TGTGCCAGCAGCCTCGACGGGGTTCGGAACGAGCAGTACTTC
.,TRBJ1-2,.,TRBV6-2/TRBV6-3,CASSYGVGDARFDGYTF,TGTGCCAGCAGTTACGGAGTGGGAGACGCCAGGTTCGATGGCTACACCTTC
.,TRBJ1-3,.,TRBV5-6,CASSLPHSSGNTIYF,TGTGCCAGCAGCTTGCCCCATAGCTCTGGAAACACCATATATTTT
TRBD2,TRBJ2-3,once,TRBV9,CASSPLARGGFSDTQYF,TGTGCCAGCAGCCCCCTGGCTCGCGGGGGATTTTCAGATACGCAGTATTTT
TRBD2,TRBJ2-7,few,TRBV2,CASEGLAGYEQYF,TGTGCCAGCGAAGGACTAGCGGGGTACGAGCAGTACTTC
.,TRBJ2-3,.,TRBV30,CAWSATDTQYF,TGTGCCTGGAGTGCTACAGATACGCAGTATTTT
TRBD2,TRBJ2-1,.,TRBV9,CASSVRANLRPSGGSYNEQFF,TGTGCCAGCAGCGTTAGGGCGAACCTTCGTCCTAGCGGGGGTTCCTACAATGAGCAGTTCTTC
.,TRBJ2-3,.,TRBV15,CATSRDPGRLRF,TGTGCCACCAGCAGAGATCCTGGCAGGCTTCGTTTT
.,TRBJ1-6,.,TRBV6-6,CASSSTGPMSPLHF,TGTGCCAGCAGTTCGACAGGCCCGATGTCACCCCTCCACTTT
TRBD2,TRBJ2-7,.,TRBV4-3,CASSQDVRRLASEQYF,TGCGCCAGCAGCCAAGATGTTAGGAGACTAGCGAGCGAGCAGTACTTC
.,TRBJ1-6,.,TRBV3-1/TRBV3-2,CASSYRQNNSPLHF,TGTGCCAGCAGCTACAGACAGAATAATTCACCCCTCCACTTT
TRBD1,TRBJ2-3,.,TRBV18,CASSPPRDRVTDTQYF,TGTGCCAGCTCACCGCCCCGGGACAGGGTCACAGATACGCAGTATTTT
.,TRBJ1-2,.,TRBV19,CASTPVETNGYTF,TGTGCCAGTACCCCGGTCGAGACAAATGGCTACACCTTC
.,TRBJ2-1,.,TRBV9,CASSVATYNEQFF,TGTGCCAGCAGCGTAGCTACTTACAATGAGCAGTTCTTC
.,TRBJ1-5,.,TRBV6-5,CASSYYHGQPQHF,TGTGCCAGCAGTTACTACCACGGGCAGCCCCAGCATTTT
.,TRBJ1-2,.,TRBV11-2,CASSSLRGRLSNYGYTF,TGTGCCAGCAGCTCCCTTCGAGGCAGACTATCTAACTATGGCTACACCTTC
TRBD1,TRBJ1-6,.,TRBV6-5,CASSDRGDSPLHF,TGTGCCAGCAGCGACAGGGGTGATTCACCCCTCCACTTT
.,TRBJ2-4,.,TRBV7-9,CASSHGGAKNIQYF,TGTGCCAGCAGCCACGGCGGGGCCAAAAACATTCAGTACTTC
TRBD1,TRBJ2-7,.,TRBV6-5,CASSSFQGAQEQYF,TGTGCCAGCAGTTCATTCCAGGGGGCACAAGAGCAGTACTTC
TRBD1,TRBJ1-2,few,TRBV5-4,CASGQGGYGYTF,TGTGCCAGCGGACAGGGGGGCTATGGCTACACCTTC
.,TRBJ2-2,.,TRBV10-3,CATTGLGTGELFF,TGTGCCACCACAGGGTTGGGCACCGGGGAGCTGTTTTTT